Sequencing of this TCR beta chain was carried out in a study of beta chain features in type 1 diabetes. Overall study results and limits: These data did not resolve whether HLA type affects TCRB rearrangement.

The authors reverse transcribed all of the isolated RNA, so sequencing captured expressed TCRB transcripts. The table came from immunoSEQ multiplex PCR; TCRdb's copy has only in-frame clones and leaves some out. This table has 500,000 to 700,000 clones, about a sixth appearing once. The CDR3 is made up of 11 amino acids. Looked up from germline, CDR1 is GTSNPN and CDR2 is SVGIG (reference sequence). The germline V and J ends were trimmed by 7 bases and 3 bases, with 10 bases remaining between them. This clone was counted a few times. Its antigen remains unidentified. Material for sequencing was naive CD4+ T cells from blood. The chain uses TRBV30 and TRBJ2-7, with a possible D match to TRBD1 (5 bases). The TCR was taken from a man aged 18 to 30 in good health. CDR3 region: CALRQFYEQYF. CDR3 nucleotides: TGTGCCTTAAGACAGTTCTACGAGCAGTACTTC.